The clone carrying this T cell receptor (beta chain) was observed a handful of times. The antigen is not known. This entry is derived from a study of early T cells in non-severe SARS-CoV-2 infection. About the study: The sequenced material was bulk RNA from unsorted whole blood, and its chains were unpaired.

The library protocol tagged individual cDNA molecules with unique molecular identifiers. TCRdb independently ran MiXCR on the 5' RACE reads; one entry per CDR3 protein. The data hold tens of thousands of distinct CDR3 sequences, with 10% observed a single time. Losses at the gene ends were 3 bases for V and 2 bases for J; bases not matched to a gene: 10. Germline lookup yields CDR1 SGHRS and CDR2 YFSETQ. This CDR3 has 17 amino acids. Study-wide findings and caveats: Sequences matched to VDJdb favored anti-spike CD8 responses, while private and CD4 specificities were missed.

This clonotype was sampled from an adult who was a healthcare worker with PCR-confirmed SARS-CoV-2 infection or an uninfected control (not recorded which). This chain uses TRBV5-1 with TRBJ2-3; 9 bases align to TRBD2. Sequencing was performed on whole blood, taken at baseline. CDR3 amino acids: CASSWAGTSWDTDTQYF. The CDR3 DNA reads as TGCGCCAGCAGCTGGGCAGGGACTAGCTGGGACACAGATACGCAGTATTTT. The whole variable domain, remainder taken from reference TRBV5-1 and TRBJ2-3, is KAGVTQTPRYLIKTRGQQVTLSCSPISGHRSVSWYQQTPGQGLQFLFEYFSETQRNKGNFPGRFSGRQFSNSRSEMNVSTLELGDSALYLCASSWAGTSWDTDTQYFGPGTRLTVL.